Below, one T cell receptor beta chain is given with its context. Its antigen is currently unknown. J lost 8 bases, V lost 7 bases, and 14 bases had no gene match. The CDR3 consists of 13 residues. The germline V gene encodes CDR1 SQVTM and CDR2 ANQGSEA. This record comes from a study of lymphopenia after photon versus proton radiotherapy. This table comes from immunoSEQ multiplex PCR, and its TCRdb copy is limited to in-frame clones, with some not included. Of 15,000 or so clones listed, 84% are singletons. Overall study results and limits: Relative stability marked proton patients; photon patients lost diversity and naive cells. Better survival with proton therapy was suggested as possible, not demonstrated. Oligoclonal CD8+ Temra expansion after nadir drove photon patients' diversity drop.

This chain joins TRBV29-1 and TRBJ2-7, with TRBD1 matching 7 bases. This material consisted of peripheral blood, taken from a patient treated with proton-based radiotherapy. This clonotype was obtained from a man aged 65-85 years with pancreatic cancer. The CDR3 DNA is TGCAGCGCGACGACGGACAGGCGAGGTCAGCAGTACTTC. Its translation: CSATTDRRGQQYF.